The sequence of this T cell receptor (beta chain) was determined in a study of T cell repertoires in cytomegalovirus infection. The CDR3 has 15 residues. Germline loops: CDR1 MNHEY, CDR2 SMNVEV (reference sequence). V lost 2 bases, J lost 5 bases, and 6 bases stayed unmatched. A single count supports this clonotype. The target antigen is unknown. TCRdb reprocessed the reads with MiXCR, giving one entry per CDR3 protein. The sample has about 770,000 distinct CDR3 sequences, 29% seen once; the top ten hold around 13%. The source material was cultured CD8+ T cells from PBMCs, sampled from culture after CMV antigen stimulation. The origin of this receptor is a human donor in good health (CMV status not recorded). Some clones in this sample may be carry-over from other donors' samples. V is TRBV27 and J is TRBJ2-1; 7 bases are shared with TRBD1. The CDR3: CASSLPSGTDNEQFF. CDR3 bases: TGTGCCAGCAGTTTACCCTCCGGGACAGACAATGAGCAGTTCTTC.